These 21 T cell receptor beta chains came from one sample sequenced in a study of T-cell memory formation after mild COVID-19. TCRdb processed the 5' RACE reads anew with MiXCR; each CDR3 protein has one entry. The sample consists of hundreds of thousands of distinct CDR3 sequences, around 17% of them appearing once. Sequencing was done on a sample of PBMCs or a T cell subset sorted from them (not recorded which). These receptors were obtained from a man between 18 and 35 years old who had mild COVID-19 (a few samples of this study predate the infection). Cell type and time point are not known.

The V gene is TRBV4-1, the J gene TRBJ1-2; a weak D match, TRBD1 (5 bases). The CDR3 is 14 residues long. Germline-derived CDR1 and CDR2 are MGHRA and YSYEKL. Trimming took 1 base from V and 12 from J, leaving 18 bases between them. The CDR3 coding sequence is TGCGCCAGCAGCCAAGTGGCCTCGGCAGGGCTGAACACCTTC. Encoded protein: CASSQVASAGLNTF.

The chain has TRBV27 and TRBJ2-5; D could derive from TRBD1 or TRBD2 (5 bases each). Germline loops: CDR1 MNHEY, CDR2 SMNVEV (reference sequence). The CDR3 has 15 residues. The ends were cut back, 8 bases at V and 4 bases at J, with 20 bases in the middle. CDR3 bases: TGTGCCAGCGGGCACGGGGCGTCCCTTCCAGAGACCCAGTACTTC. This sequence encodes CASGHGASLPETQYF.

The chain recombines TRBV29-1 with TRBJ1-1; 8 bases are shared with TRBD1. Germline-derived CDR1 and CDR2 are SQVTM and ANQGSEA. The CDR3 is 13 amino acids. J gave up 3 bases and V 5 bases, and 5 bases lay outside the gene matches. The CDR3 DNA reads as TGCAGCGTTTCCGACAGGGGATACACTGAAGCTTTCTTT. Its translation is CSVSDRGYTEAFF.

The genes are TRBV4-3 and TRBJ2-7; 8 bases are shared with TRBD2. Trimming at V came to 2 bases and at J to 4 bases, leaving 10 bases not matched to a gene. Looked up from germline, CDR1 is LGHNA and CDR2 is YSLEER. The CDR3 length is 16 residues. CDR3 sequence: CASSQIAGGRAYEQYF. The CDR3 bases are TGCGCCAGCAGCCAAATCGCGGGGGGCCGTGCTTACGAGCAGTACTTC.

The chain links TRBV6-5 to TRBJ2-5; 7 bases line up with TRBD2. CDR3 length: 16 residues. The V gene end was trimmed by 0 bases and the J gene end by 2 bases; junction bases not matched to a gene: 6. Germline CDR1 is MNHEY and CDR2 is SVGAGI. CDR3 coding DNA: TGTGCCAGCAGTTACTCACCTCCGGGACTACAAGAGACCCAGTACTTC. Amino acid sequence: CASSYSPPGLQETQYF.

This clonotype was counted a few times. The rearrangement links TRBV20-1 to TRBJ2-5; the D gene is possibly TRBD1 (6 bases). This CDR3 is 14 amino acids long. V shed 5 bases and J shed 5 bases, with 18 bases lying between them. The germline V gene has CDR1 DFQATT and CDR2 SNEGSKA (reference sequence). The CDR3 DNA reads TGCAGTGCTGGTCCCCCAGGGACAACTGAGACCCAGTACTTC. It translates to CSAGPPGTTETQYF.

The genes are TRBV27 and TRBJ2-3; D possibly matches TRBD1 or TRBD2 (5 bases each). Germline V gives CDR1 MNHEY, CDR2 SMNVEV (reference sequence). Trimming shortened V by 2 bases and J by 5 bases, and 8 bases separated the two germline ends. The CDR3 loop spans 13 amino acids. DNA for the CDR3: TGTGCCAGCAGTTTAGGGGGTCAAGATACGCAGTATTTT. Residues: CASSLGGQDTQYF.

This clonotype was observed a handful of times. This sequence joins TRBV28 and TRBJ1-1, with a tentative D call TRBD1 (5 bases). V lost 8 bases, J lost 9 bases, and 22 bases lay in between. CDR1 MDHEN and CDR2 SYDVKM come from the germline V gene. This CDR3 contains 14 residues. CDR3 protein: CASERRGRRIQAFF. CDR3 nucleotide sequence: TGTGCCAGCGAGCGGAGGGGCCGAAGGATACAAGCTTTCTTT.

This clonotype turned up a few times. The chain carries TRBV5-5 and TRBJ2-1; D remains ambiguous. This CDR3 is built from 13 residues. Germline values: CDR1 SGHKS, CDR2 YYEKEE (reference sequence). V dropped 2 bases and J dropped 6 bases, with 9 bases sitting between them. In DNA form, the CDR3 reads TGTGCCAGCAGCTTCTTCGACTTCAATGAGCAGTTCTTC. This translates into CASSFFDFNEQFF. Full variable domain (missing parts from reference TRBV5-5 and TRBJ2-1): DAGVTQSPTHLIKTRGQQVTLRCSPISGHKSVSWYQQVLGQGPQFIFQYYEKEERGRGNFPDRFSARQFPNYSSELNVNALLLGDSALYLCASSFFDFNEQFFGPGTRLTVL.

This clonotype showed up just a few times. This chain joins TRBV7-3 and TRBJ2-3; 7 positions agree with TRBD2. The J segment lost 1 base and the V segment lost 5 bases, leaving 6 bases of the junction unmatched. CDR1 and CDR2 from the germline V gene are SGHTA and FQGTGA. The CDR3 contains 15 residues. The CDR3 region is CASSRDSGGTDTQYF. DNA for the CDR3: TGTGCCAGCAGCCGCGACAGCGGGGGCACAGATACGCAGTATTTT.

V usage is TRBV28 and J usage is TRBJ2-7; 7 bases fit TRBD1. Germline V gene data show CDR1 as MDHEN and CDR2 as SYDVKM. The trim removed 9 bases at V and 5 bases at J, leaving 4 bases unmatched. CDR3 length: 11 residues. CDR3 sequence: CASGTADEQYF. CDR3 nucleotide sequence: TGTGCCAGTGGGACAGCCGACGAGCAGTACTTC.

This clonotype appeared many times. This chain uses TRBV7-2 with TRBJ2-7; D is perhaps TRBD2 (5 bases). Trimming took 6 bases from V and 0 from J, leaving 9 bases between them. Germline loops: CDR1 SGHTA, CDR2 FQGNSA. CDR3 size: 13 residues. The CDR3 DNA reads as TGTGCCAGCAGGCGGGCCAGCTCCTACGAGCAGTACTTC. Amino acid sequence: CASRRASSYEQYF.

This sequence joins TRBV6-2 or TRBV6-3 and TRBJ2-3, with no clear D. Trimming shortened V by 5 bases and J by 2 bases, and 11 bases separated the two germline ends. The CDR3 is 14 residues long. Germline values: CDR1 MNHEY, CDR2 SVGEGT. The CDR3: CASSPASLTDTQYF. The CDR3, as DNA: TGTGCCAGCAGTCCCGCGAGCCTCACAGATACGCAGTATTTT.

CDR3 nucleotides: TGTGCCAGCAGCTTAGGCTCGGGGGGGCTGGATACGCAGTATTTT. Translation gives CASSLGSGGLDTQYF. The chain is built from TRBV7-9 and TRBJ2-3; 8 nucleotides line up with TRBD2. CDR1 is SEHNR and CDR2 is FQNEAQ in the germline V gene (reference sequence). This CDR3 is built from 15 residues. V shed 1 base, J shed 6 bases, and the junction held 6 bases outside the gene matches.

V and J are TRBV25-1 and TRBJ1-1; D perhaps matches TRBD1 (6 bases). This CDR3 is built from 13 residues. The V end lost 2 bases, the J end lost 12 bases, and 16 bases lay between the germline ends. Per the germline V gene, CDR1 is MGHDK and CDR2 is SYGVNS. This CDR3 reads CASSEGWTEESFF. CDR3 coding DNA: TGTGCCAGCAGTGAAGGATGGACAGAAGAGTCTTTCTTT.

This rearrangement joins TRBV12-3 or TRBV12-4 to TRBJ1-1; unclear D gene. The CDR3 extends over 13 amino acids. V gave up 3 bases and J gave up 3 bases, with 8 bases separating them. This CDR3 reads CASSFGVYTEAFF. CDR3 DNA sequence: TGTGCCAGCAGTTTCGGGGTGTACACTGAAGCTTTCTTT.

The rearrangement links TRBV5-1 to TRBJ2-7; D remains unclear. Trimming took off 2 bases at V and 0 bases at J, with 12 bases between the two ends. The CDR3 is made up of 15 amino acids. The germline V gene encodes CDR1 SGHRS and CDR2 YFSETQ. The CDR3 bases are TGCGCCAGCAGCTTTGCCCGCGATGGCTCCTACGAGCAGTACTTC. Protein: CASSFARDGSYEQYF.

The sample holds a few counts of this clonotype. The V and J genes are TRBV30 and TRBJ1-1; D unclear. The V end was cut by 1 base, the J end by 6 bases, with 12 bases between. The germline V gene has CDR1 GTSNPN and CDR2 SVGIG (reference sequence). The CDR3 sequence is 13 residues long. The DNA of the CDR3 is TGTGCCTGGAGTGGACGTTCAGGAGCTGAAGCTTTCTTT. As protein: CAWSGRSGAEAFF.

This clonotype was counted many times. V gene TRBV7-8 combines with J gene TRBJ2-4; maybe TRBD1 (5 bases). Germline values: CDR1 SGHVS, CDR2 FQNEAQ. V dropped 6 bases and J dropped 10 bases, with 13 bases sitting between them. The CDR3 totals 12 residues. The CDR3 coding sequence is TGTGCCAGCAGTTCGACAGCGAGGATTCAGTACTTC. This encodes CASSSTARIQYF.

This clonotype has at least ten counts. This sequence joins TRBV29-1 and TRBJ2-3; D may correspond to TRBD1 or TRBD2 (5 bases each). V lost 8 bases, J lost 3 bases, and 15 bases lay in between. This CDR3 region has 13 residues. CDR1 and CDR2 from the germline V gene are SQVTM and ANQGSEA. CDR3 sequence (DNA): TGCAGCCCCCATGGGGGATTGACAGATACGCAGTATTTT. This encodes CSPHGGLTDTQYF.

In its sample, this clonotype was seen many times. J is TRBJ2-1 and V is TRBV4-3, with D possibly matching TRBD2 (6 bases). In germline, CDR1 is LGHNA, CDR2 YSLEER. This CDR3 contains 14 residues. Trimming removed 0 bases at V and 3 bases at J, with 6 bases between. DNA of the CDR3: TGCGCCAGCAGCCAAGAAGCGGGCTACAATGAGCAGTTCTTC. Translation: CASSQEAGYNEQFF.